This T cell receptor (beta chain) was identified in a study of T-cell reconstitution after alpha-beta-depleted transplantation in children. Overall study findings and caveats: Reportedly, roughly two months post-transplant, alpha-beta T cells arose from several hundred expanded graft clones. From surviving recipient T cells and thymic progenitors came the high day-60 TCRbeta diversity observed in some patients.

This clonotype occurred many times. Its antigen is unidentified. Researchers prepared the TCRbeta library using unique molecular identifiers, the study reports. TCRdb itself ran the PCR reads through MiXCR, one entry per CDR3 protein. The sample lists 220,000 or so distinct CDR3 sequences; roughly 8.2% were seen once. Germline-derived CDR1 and CDR2 are SGDLS and YYNGEE. The CDR3 loop spans 15 amino acids. V dropped 4 bases and J dropped 7; count of bases not matched to a gene: 6. Sequencing used PBMCs, mostly from graft donor cells, obtained 180 days after TCRalphabeta/CD19-depleted stem cell transplant. The chain couples TRBV9 to TRBJ2-1; 12 positions agree with TRBD2. The TCR comes from a male patient younger than 18 who had a stem cell transplant for acute lymphoblastic leukemia, so the T cells may come from the graft donor. CDR3 sequence: CASSPWTSGDNEQFF. The CDR3 DNA reads as TGTGCCAGCAGCCCTTGGACTAGCGGGGATAATGAGCAGTTCTTC.